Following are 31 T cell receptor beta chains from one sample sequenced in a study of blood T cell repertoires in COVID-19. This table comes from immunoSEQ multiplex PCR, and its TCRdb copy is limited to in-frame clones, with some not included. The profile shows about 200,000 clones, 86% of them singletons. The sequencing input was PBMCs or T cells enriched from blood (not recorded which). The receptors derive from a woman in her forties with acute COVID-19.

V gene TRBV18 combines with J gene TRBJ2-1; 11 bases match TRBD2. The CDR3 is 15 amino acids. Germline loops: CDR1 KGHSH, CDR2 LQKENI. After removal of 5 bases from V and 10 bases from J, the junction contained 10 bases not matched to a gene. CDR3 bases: TGTGCCAGCTCAAACTACACTAGCGGGAGCGAGGAGCAGTTCTTC. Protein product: CASSNYTSGSEEQFF. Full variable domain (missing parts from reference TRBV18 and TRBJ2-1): NAGVMQNPRHLVRRRGQEARLRCSPMKGHSHVYWYRQLPEEGLKFMVYLQKENIIDESGMPKERFSAEFPKEGPSILRIQQVVRGDSAAYFCASSNYTSGSEEQFFGPGTRLTVL.

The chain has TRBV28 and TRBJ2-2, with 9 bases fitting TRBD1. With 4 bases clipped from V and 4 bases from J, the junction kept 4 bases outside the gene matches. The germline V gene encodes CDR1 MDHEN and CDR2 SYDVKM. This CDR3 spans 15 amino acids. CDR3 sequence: CASSYRGLVTGELFF. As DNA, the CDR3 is TGTGCCAGCAGTTACAGGGGGCTGGTCACCGGGGAGCTGTTTTTT.

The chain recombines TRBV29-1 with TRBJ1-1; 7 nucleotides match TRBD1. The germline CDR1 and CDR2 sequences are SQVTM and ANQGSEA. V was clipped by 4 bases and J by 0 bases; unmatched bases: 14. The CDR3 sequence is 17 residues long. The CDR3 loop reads CSVAATGRFSMNTEAFF. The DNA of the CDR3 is TGCAGCGTTGCAGCGACAGGGAGATTTTCGATGAACACTGAAGCTTTCTTT.

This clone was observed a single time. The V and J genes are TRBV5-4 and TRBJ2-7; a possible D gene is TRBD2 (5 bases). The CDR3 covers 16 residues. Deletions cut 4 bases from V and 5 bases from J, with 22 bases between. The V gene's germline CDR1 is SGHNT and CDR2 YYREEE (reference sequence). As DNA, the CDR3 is TGTGCCAGCAGCAGAGACCCTGGACTGAATAGCAACGAGCAGTACTTC. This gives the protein CASSRDPGLNSNEQYF.

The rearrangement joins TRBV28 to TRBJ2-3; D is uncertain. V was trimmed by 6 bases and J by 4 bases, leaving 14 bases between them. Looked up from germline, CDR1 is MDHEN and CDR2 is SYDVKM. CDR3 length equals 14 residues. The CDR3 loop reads CASSDTQSPDTQYF. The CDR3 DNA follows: TGTGCCAGCAGCGACACCCAGAGCCCAGATACGCAGTATTTT.

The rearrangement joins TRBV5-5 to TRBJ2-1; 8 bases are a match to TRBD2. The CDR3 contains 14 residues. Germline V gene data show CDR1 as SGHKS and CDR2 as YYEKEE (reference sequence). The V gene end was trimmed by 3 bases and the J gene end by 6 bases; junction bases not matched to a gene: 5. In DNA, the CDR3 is TGTGCCAGCAGCTCATACCGGGAGGGCAATGAGCAGTTCTTC. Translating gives CASSSYREGNEQFF.

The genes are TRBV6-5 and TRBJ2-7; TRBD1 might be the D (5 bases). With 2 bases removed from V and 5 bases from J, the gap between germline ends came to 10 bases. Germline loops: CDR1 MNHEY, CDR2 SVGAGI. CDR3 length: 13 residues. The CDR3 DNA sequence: TGTGCCAGCAGTTACGCAGGGAACCACGAGCAGTACTTC. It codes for CASSYAGNHEQYF.

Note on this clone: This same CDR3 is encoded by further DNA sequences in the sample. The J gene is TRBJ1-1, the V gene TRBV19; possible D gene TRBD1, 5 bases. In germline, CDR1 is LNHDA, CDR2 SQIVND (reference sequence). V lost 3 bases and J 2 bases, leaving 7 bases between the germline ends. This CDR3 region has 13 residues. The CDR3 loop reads CASSMGGNTEAFF. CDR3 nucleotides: TGTGCCAGTAGTATGGGGGGAAACACTGAAGCTTTCTTT.

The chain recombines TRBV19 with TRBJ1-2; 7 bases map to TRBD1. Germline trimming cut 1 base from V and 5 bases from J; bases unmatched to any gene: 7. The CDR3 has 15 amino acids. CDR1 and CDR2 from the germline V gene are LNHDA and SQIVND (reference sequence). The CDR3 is CASSIAQTGSYGYTF. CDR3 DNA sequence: TGTGCCAGTAGTATAGCTCAGACAGGGTCTTATGGCTACACCTTC.

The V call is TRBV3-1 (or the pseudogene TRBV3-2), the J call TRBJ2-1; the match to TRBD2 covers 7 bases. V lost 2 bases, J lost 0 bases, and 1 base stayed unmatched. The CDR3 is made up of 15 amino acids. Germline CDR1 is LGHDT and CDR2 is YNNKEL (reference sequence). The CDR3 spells CASSQKRGSYNEQFF. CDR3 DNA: TGTGCCAGCAGCCAAAAGCGGGGCTCCTACAATGAGCAGTTCTTC.

CDR3 amino acids: CATSVPTSGYTDTQYF. CDR3 DNA sequence: TGTGCCACCAGTGTGCCGACTAGCGGTTACACAGATACGCAGTATTTT. The genes are TRBV24-1 and TRBJ2-3, with 9 bases matching TRBD2. In germline, CDR1 is KGHDR, CDR2 SFDVKD. Trimming took 5 bases from V and 2 from J; bases not matched to a gene: 7. This CDR3 is 16 amino acids long.

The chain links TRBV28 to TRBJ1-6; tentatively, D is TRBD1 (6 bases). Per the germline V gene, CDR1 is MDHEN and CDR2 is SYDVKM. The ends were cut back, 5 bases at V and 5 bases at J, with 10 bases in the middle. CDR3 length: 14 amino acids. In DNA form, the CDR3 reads TGTGCCAGCAGTCGGGACACCAATAATTCACCCCTCCACTTT. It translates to CASSRDTNNSPLHF.

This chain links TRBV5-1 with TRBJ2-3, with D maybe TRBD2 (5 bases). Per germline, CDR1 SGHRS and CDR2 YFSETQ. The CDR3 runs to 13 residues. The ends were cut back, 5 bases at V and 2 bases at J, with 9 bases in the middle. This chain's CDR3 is CASSAGPTDTQYF. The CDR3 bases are TGCGCCAGCAGTGCGGGTCCCACAGATACGCAGTATTTT. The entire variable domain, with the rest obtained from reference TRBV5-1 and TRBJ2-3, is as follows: KAGVTQTPRYLIKTRGQQVTLSCSPISGHRSVSWYQQTPGQGLQFLFEYFSETQRNKGNFPGRFSGRQFSNSRSEMNVSTLELGDSALYLCASSAGPTDTQYFGPGTRLTVL.

The CDR3 reads CASSPDRNYGYTF. CDR3 DNA sequence: TGTGCCAGCAGCCCGGACAGGAACTATGGCTACACCTTC. This sequence joins TRBV12-3 or TRBV12-4 and TRBJ1-2; 7 nucleotides agree with TRBD1. CDR3 length: 13 amino acids. J gave up 2 bases and V 6 bases, and 3 bases lay outside the gene matches.

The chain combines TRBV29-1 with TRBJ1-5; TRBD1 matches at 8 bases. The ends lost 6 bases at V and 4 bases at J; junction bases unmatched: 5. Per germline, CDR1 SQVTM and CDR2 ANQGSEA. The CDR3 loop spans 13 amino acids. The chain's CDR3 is CSVLDRANQPQHF. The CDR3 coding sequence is TGCAGCGTATTGGACAGGGCTAATCAGCCCCAGCATTTT.

The chain's CDR3 is CASSPGRTGANVLTF. CDR3 sequence (DNA): TGTGCCAGCAGTCCTGGCCGAACTGGGGCCAACGTCCTGACTTTC. The chain is built from TRBV2 and TRBJ2-6; the D is unclear. Germline V gene data show CDR1 as SNHLY and CDR2 as FYNNEI. The V and J ends lost 5 bases and 2 bases respectively, with 10 bases between them. The CDR3 loop spans 15 amino acids.

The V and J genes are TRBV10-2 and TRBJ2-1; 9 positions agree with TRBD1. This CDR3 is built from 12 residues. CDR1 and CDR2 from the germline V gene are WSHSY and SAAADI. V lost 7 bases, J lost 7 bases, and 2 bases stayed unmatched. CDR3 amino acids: CASMTGGNEQFF. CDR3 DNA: TGCGCCAGCATGACAGGGGGAAATGAGCAGTTCTTC.

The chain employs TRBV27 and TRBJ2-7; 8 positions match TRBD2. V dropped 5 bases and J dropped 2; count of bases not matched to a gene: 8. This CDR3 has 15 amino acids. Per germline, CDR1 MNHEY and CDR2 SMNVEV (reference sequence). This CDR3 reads CASSTSSGPTYEQYF. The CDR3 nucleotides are TGTGCCAGCAGTACATCTAGCGGGCCGACCTACGAGCAGTACTTC.

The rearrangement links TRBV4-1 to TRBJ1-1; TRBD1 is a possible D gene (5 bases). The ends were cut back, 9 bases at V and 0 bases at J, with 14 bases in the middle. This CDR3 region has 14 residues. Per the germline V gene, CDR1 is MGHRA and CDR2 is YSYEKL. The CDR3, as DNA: TGCGCCAGTAAGTCGACAGCTTTGAACACTGAAGCTTTCTTT. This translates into CASKSTALNTEAFF.

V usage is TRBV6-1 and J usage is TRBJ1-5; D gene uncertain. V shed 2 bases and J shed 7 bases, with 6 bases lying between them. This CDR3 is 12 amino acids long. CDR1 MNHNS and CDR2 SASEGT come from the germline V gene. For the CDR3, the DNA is TGTGCCAGCAGTGAATCGGTACAGCCCCAGCATTTT. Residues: CASSESVQPQHF.

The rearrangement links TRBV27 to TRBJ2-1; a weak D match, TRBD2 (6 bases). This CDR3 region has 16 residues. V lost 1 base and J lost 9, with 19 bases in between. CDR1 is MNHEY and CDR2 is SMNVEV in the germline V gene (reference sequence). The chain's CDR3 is CASSLFLASETSEQFF. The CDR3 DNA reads TGTGCCAGCAGTTTATTCTTGGCTAGCGAGACTTCTGAGCAGTTCTTC.

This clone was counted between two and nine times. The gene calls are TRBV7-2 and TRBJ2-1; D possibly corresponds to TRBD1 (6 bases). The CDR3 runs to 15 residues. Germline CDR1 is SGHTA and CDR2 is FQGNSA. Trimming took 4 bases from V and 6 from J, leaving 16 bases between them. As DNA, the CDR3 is TGTGCCAGCAGCTATACAGGGATCAGAGGCAATGAGCAGTTCTTC. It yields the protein CASSYTGIRGNEQFF. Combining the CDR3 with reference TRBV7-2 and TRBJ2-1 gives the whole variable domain GAGVSQSPSNKVTEKGKDVELRCDPISGHTALYWYRQSLGQGLEFLIYFQGNSAPDKSGLPSDRFSAERTGGSVSTLTIQRTQQEDSAVYLCASSYTGIRGNEQFFGPGTRLTVL.

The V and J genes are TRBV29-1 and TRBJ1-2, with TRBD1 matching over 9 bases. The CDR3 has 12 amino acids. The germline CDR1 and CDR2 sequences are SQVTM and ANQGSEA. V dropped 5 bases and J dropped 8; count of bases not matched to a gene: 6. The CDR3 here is CSVWTGVGGYTF. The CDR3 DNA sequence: TGCAGCGTTTGGACAGGGGTGGGAGGCTACACCTTC. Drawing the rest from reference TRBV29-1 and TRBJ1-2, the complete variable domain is SAVISQKPSRDICQRGTSLTIQCQVDSQVTMMFWYRQQPGQSLTLIATANQGSEATYESGFVIDKFPISRPNLTFSTLTVSNMSPEDSSIYLCSVWTGVGGYTFGSGTRLTVV.

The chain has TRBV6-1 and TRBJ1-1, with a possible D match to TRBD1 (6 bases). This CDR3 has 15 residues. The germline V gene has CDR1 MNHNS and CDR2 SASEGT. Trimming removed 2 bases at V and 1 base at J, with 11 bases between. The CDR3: CASSELGRGNTEAFF. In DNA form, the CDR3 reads TGTGCCAGCAGTGAACTGGGCAGGGGGAACACTGAAGCTTTCTTT.

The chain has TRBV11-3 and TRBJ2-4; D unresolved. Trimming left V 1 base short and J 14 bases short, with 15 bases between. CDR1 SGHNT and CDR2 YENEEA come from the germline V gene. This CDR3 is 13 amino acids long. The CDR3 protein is CASSLGPTAAKYF. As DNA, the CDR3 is TGTGCCAGCAGCTTAGGGCCCACGGCGGCCAAGTACTTC. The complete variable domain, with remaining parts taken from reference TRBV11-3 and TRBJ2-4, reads EAGVVQSPRYKIIEKKQPVAFWCNPISGHNTLYWYLQNLGQGPELLIRYENEEAVDDSQLPKDRFSAERLKGVDSTLKIQPAELGDSAVYLCASSLGPTAAKYFGAGTRLSVL.

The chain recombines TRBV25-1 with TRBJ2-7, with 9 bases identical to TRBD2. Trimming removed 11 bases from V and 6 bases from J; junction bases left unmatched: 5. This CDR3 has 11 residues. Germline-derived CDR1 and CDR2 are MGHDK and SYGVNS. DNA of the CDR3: TGTGCCTCAGCGGGGGGTCTCGAGCAGTACTTC. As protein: CASAGGLEQYF.

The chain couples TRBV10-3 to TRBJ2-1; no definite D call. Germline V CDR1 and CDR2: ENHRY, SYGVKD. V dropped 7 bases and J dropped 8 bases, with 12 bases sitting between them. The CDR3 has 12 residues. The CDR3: CAITGPGDEQFF. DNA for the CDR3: TGTGCCATCACTGGGCCCGGCGATGAGCAGTTCTTC.

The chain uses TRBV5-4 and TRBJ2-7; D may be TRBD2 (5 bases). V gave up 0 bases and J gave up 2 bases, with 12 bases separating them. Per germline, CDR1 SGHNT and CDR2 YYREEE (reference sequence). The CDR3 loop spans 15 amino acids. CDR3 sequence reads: CASSLGLALPYEQYF. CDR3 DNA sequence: TGTGCCAGCAGCTTGGGGCTAGCCTTGCCCTACGAGCAGTACTTC.

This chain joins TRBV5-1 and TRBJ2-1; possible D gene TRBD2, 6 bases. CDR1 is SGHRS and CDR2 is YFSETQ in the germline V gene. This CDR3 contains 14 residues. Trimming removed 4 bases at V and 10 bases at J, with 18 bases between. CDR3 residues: CASSLQTSTKEQFF. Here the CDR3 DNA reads TGCGCCAGCAGCCTACAAACTAGCACAAAAGAGCAGTTCTTC.

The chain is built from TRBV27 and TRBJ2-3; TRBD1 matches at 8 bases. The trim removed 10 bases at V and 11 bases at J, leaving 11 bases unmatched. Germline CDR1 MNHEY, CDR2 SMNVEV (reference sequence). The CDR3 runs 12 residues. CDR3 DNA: TGTGCCACCCAGCCCGACAGGGGAGGGCAGTATTTT. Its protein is CATQPDRGGQYF.

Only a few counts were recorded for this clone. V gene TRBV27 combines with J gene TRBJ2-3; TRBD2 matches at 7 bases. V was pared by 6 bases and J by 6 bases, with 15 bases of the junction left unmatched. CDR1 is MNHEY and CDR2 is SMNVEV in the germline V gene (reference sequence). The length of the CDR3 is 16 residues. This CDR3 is CASSSMELRGGDTQYF. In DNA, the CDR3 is TGTGCCAGCAGCTCCATGGAGTTAAGGGGAGGGGATACGCAGTATTTT.